This entry describes one T cell receptor (beta chain). Each gene name is a mouse one. The sequence runs out 1 residue before the end of the CDR3; the remainder is reconstructed from the germline J gene. The V and J ends lost 4 bases and 8 bases, in that order; junction bases with no gene match: 2. The CDR3 runs to 13 residues. Germline CDR1 KGHPV, CDR2 FQNQEV (reference sequence). The method was immunoSEQ multiplex PCR; TCRdb's version includes in-frame clones alone and lacks a portion of them. The sample consists of around 5,000 clones, roughly half of them appearing once. Time point: mouse harvest day 7 after allogeneic transplant. Each mouse received 10^7 T-cell-depleted marrow cells plus 10^6 splenic CD5+ T cells by tail vein. The data stem from a study of tissue T cells after allogeneic stem cell transplantation.

The sequenced sample consisted of skin. The chain employs TRBV26 and TRBJ1-6; 7 bases match TRBD1. TRBJ1-6 has ORF status, its function being uncertain. This receptor was taken from a female BALB/c mouse given C57BL/6 T cells with graft-versus-host disease after an allogeneic hematopoietic cell transplant. CDR3 DNA, as far as it was read: TGTGCCAGCAGTCCCACAGGGGATTCGCCCCTCTAC. Translated: CASSPTGDSPLY. The complete CDR3 protein is CASSPTGDSPLYF.